This record looks at one T cell receptor beta chain sequence and its context. Its antigen is currently unknown. Alongside a J-beta primer mix, a sample-barcoded 5' primer served in a second PCR lasting about 7 to 11 cycles. TCRdb re-called the 5' RACE reads through MiXCR, storing one row per CDR3 protein. The sample includes 1.5 million to 2 million distinct CDR3 sequences, 25% to 30% of them seen just once. The data derive from a study of blood T cells in healthy people across ages. Regarding the study as a whole: Estimated diversity, derived from one million T cells, was regarded as an underestimate.

Per individual sample, total RNA of at least 6 micrograms was extracted. Germline CDR1 is SEHNR and CDR2 is FQNEAQ (reference sequence). This CDR3 is built from 16 residues. V shed 5 bases, J shed 3 bases, and the junction held 8 bases outside the gene matches. This rearrangement joins TRBV7-9 to TRBJ2-7, with 12 bases aligning to TRBD1. Sequencing was performed on blood. This sequence was found in a woman aged 30 to 39 in good health. DNA for the CDR3: TGTGCCAGCAGCAAACCGGGACAGGGGGCGGGCTACGAGCAGTACTTC. This gives the protein CASSKPGQGAGYEQYF. The variable domain in full, with the rest retrieved from reference TRBV7-9 and TRBJ2-7, is DTGVSQNPRHKITKRGQNVTFRCDPISEHNRLYWYRQTLGQGPEFLTYFQNEAQLEKSRLLSDRFSAERPKGSFSTLEIQRTEQGDSAMYLCASSKPGQGAGYEQYFGPGTRLTVT.